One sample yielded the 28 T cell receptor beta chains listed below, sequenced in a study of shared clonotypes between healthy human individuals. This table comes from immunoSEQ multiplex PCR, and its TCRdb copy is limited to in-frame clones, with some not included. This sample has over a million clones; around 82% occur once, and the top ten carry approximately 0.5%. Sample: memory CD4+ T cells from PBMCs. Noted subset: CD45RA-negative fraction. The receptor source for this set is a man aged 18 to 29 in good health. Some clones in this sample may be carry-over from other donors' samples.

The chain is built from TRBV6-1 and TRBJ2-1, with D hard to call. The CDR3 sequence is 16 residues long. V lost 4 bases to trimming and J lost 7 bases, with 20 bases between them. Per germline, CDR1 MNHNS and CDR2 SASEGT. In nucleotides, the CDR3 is TGTGCCAGCAGTGGGGGAAGGGCAACCCGTACGAATGAGCAGTTCTTC. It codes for CASSGGRATRTNEQFF.

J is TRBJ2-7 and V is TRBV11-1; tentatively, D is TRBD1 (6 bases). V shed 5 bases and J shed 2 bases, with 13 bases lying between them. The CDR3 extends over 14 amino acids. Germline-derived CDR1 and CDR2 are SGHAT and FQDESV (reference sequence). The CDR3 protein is CASSNRDLTYEQYF. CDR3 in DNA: TGTGCCAGCAGCAACAGGGATTTAACCTACGAGCAGTACTTC.

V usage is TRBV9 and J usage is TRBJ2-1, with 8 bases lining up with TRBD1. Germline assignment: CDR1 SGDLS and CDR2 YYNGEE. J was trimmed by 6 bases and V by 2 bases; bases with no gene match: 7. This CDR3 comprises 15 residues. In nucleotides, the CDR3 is TGTGCCAGCAGCGTCCGACAGGGGAGACCCAATGAGCAGTTCTTC. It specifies CASSVRQGRPNEQFF.

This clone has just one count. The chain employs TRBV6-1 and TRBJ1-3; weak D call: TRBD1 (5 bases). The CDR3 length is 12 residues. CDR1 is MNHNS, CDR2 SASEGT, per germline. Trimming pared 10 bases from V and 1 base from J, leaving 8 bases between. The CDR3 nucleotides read TGTGCCACCAGACAGTCTGGAAACACCATATATTTT. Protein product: CATRQSGNTIYF.

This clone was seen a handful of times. CDR3 loop: CASSLGDLAGETQYF. DNA of the CDR3: TGCGCCAGCAGCTTGGGGGACCTAGCGGGAGAGACCCAGTACTTC. The chain combines TRBV5-1 with TRBJ2-5; 8 bases line up with TRBD2. Looked up from germline, CDR1 is SGHRS and CDR2 is YFSETQ. The CDR3 totals 15 residues. Trimming at V came to 0 bases and at J to 4 bases, leaving 5 bases not matched to a gene.

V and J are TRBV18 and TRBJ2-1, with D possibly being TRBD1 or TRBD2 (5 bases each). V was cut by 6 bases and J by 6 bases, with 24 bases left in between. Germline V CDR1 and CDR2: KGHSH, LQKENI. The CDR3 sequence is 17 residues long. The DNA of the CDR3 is TGTGCCAGCTCCCCGGTACCGATAGAGAGGGGAGCCAATGAGCAGTTCTTC. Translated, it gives CASSPVPIERGANEQFF. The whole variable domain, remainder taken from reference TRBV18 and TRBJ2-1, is NAGVMQNPRHLVRRRGQEARLRCSPMKGHSHVYWYRQLPEEGLKFMVYLQKENIIDESGMPKERFSAEFPKEGPSILRIQQVVRGDSAAYFCASSPVPIERGANEQFFGPGTRLTVL.

Here the CDR3 reads CASSLRTSGLGRGTDTQYF. Here the CDR3 DNA reads TGTGCCAGCAGTTTACGGACTAGCGGGCTCGGGCGGGGCACAGATACGCAGTATTTT. The chain joins TRBV27 to TRBJ2-3; TRBD2 matches at 11 bases. Trimming cost V 2 bases and J 1 base; bases outside gene matches: 11. Germline lookup yields CDR1 MNHEY and CDR2 SMNVEV (reference sequence). This CDR3 is 19 amino acids long.

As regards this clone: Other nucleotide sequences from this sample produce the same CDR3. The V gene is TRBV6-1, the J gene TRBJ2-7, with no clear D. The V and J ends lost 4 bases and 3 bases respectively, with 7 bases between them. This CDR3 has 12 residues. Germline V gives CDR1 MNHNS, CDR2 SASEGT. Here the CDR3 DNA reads TGTGCCAGCAGTGTAACAGTCTACGAGCAGTACTTC. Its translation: CASSVTVYEQYF.

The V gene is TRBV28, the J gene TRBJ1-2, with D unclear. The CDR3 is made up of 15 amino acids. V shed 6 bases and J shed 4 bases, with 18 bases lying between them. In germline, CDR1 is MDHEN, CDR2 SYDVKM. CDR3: CASRRPVLEVYGYTF. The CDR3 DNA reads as TGTGCCAGCAGAAGACCTGTTCTCGAGGTCTATGGCTACACCTTC.

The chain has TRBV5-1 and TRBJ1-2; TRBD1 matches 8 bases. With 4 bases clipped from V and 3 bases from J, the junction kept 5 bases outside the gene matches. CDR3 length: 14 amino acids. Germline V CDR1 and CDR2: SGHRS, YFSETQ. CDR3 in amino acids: CASSIGQGDYGYTF. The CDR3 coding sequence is TGCGCCAGCAGCATAGGACAGGGCGACTATGGCTACACCTTC.

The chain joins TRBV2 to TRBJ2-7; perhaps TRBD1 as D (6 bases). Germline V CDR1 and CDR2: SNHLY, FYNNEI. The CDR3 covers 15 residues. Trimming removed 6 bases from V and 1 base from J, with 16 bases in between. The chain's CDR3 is CASRTNRVLSYEQYF. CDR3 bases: TGTGCCAGCAGGACCAACAGGGTTCTATCCTACGAGCAGTACTTC.

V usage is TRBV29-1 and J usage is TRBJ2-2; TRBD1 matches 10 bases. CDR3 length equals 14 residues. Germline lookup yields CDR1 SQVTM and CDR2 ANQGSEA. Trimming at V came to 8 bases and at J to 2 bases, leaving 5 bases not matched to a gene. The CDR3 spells CSTRQGANTGELFF. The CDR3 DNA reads TGCAGCACCCGACAGGGGGCTAACACCGGGGAGCTGTTTTTT.

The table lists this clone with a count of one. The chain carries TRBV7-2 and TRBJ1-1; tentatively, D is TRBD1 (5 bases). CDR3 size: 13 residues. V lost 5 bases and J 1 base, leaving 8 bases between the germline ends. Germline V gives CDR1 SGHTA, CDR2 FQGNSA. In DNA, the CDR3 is TGTGCCAGCAGCCCAAGGGGGAACACTGAAGCTTTCTTT. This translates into CASSPRGNTEAFF.

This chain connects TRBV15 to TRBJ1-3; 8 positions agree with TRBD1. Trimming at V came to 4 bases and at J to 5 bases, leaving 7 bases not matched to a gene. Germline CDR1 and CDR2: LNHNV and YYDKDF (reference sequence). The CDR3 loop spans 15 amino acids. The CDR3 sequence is CATSTLTGGRNTIYF. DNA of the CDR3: TGTGCCACCAGCACTCTAACAGGGGGTAGAAACACCATATATTTT.

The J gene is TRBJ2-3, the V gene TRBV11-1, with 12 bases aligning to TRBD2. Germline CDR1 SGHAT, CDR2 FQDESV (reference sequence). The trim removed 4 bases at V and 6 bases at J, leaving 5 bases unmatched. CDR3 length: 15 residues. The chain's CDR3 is CASSSRTSGKDTQYF. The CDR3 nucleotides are TGTGCCAGCAGCTCGAGGACTAGCGGGAAGGATACGCAGTATTTT.

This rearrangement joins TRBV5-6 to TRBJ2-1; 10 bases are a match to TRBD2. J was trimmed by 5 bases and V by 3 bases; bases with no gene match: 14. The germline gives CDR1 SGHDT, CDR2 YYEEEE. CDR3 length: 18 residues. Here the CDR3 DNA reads TGTGCCAGCAGCTCGAAAACGGAACTAGCGGGGATAAACAATGAGCAGTTCTTC. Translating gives CASSSKTELAGINNEQFF.

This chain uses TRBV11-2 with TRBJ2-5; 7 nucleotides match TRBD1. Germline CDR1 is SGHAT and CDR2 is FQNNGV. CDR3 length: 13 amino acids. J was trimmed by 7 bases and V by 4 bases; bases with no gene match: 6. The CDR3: CASSYDRDTTQYF. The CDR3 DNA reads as TGTGCCAGCAGCTACGACAGGGATACGACCCAGTACTTC.

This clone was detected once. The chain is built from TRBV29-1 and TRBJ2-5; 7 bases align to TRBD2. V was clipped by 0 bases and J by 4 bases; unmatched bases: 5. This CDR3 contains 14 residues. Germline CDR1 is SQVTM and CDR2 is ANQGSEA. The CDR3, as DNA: TGCAGCGTTGAAGACCCCCCGGGGGGAGAGACCCAGTACTTC. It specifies CSVEDPPGGETQYF.

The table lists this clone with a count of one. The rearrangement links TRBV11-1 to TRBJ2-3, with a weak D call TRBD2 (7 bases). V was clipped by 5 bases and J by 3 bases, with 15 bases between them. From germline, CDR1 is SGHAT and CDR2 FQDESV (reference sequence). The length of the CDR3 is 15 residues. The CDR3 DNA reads TGTGCCAGCAGCCCCACAGGGAGGGTTACAGATACGCAGTATTTT. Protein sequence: CASSPTGRVTDTQYF. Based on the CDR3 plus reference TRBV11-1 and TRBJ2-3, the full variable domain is EAEVAQSPRYKITEKSQAVAFWCDPISGHATLYWYRQILGQGPELLVQFQDESVVDDSQLPKDRFSAERLKGVDSTLKIQPAELGDSAMYLCASSPTGRVTDTQYFGPGTRLTVL.

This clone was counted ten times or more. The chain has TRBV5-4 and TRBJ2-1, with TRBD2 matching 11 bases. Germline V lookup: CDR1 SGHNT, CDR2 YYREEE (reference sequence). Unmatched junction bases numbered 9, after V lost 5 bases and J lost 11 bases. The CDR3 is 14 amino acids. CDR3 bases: TGTGCCAGCAGTCCTGTACTAGCGGGAGAAAAGCAGTTCTTC. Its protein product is CASSPVLAGEKQFF.

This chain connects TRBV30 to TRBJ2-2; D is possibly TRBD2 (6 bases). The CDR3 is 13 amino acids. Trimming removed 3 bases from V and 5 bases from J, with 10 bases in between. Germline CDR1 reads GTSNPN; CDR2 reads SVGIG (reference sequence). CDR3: CAWRGLGTGELFF. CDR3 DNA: TGTGCCTGGAGGGGACTGGGGACCGGGGAGCTGTTTTTT.

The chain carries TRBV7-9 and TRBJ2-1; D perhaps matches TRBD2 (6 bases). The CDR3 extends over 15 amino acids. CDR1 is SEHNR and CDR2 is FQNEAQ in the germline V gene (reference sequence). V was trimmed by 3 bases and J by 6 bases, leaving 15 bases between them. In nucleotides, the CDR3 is TGTGCCAGCAGCTTTATCTGGGACGGGGGCAATGAGCAGTTCTTC. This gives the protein CASSFIWDGGNEQFF.

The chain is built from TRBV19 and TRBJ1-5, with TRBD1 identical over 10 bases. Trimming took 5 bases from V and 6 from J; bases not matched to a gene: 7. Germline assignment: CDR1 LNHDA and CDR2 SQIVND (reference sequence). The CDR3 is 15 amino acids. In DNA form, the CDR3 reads TGTGCCAGTAGTGGGGAGACAGGGGGCGTTCAGCCCCAGCATTTT. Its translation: CASSGETGGVQPQHF.

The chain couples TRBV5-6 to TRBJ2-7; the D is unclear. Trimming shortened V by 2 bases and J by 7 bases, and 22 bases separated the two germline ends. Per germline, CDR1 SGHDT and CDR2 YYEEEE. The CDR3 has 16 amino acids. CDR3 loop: CASSLRGVGWLGEQYF. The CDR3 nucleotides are TGTGCCAGCAGCTTAAGAGGAGTGGGTTGGTTGGGTGAGCAGTACTTC.

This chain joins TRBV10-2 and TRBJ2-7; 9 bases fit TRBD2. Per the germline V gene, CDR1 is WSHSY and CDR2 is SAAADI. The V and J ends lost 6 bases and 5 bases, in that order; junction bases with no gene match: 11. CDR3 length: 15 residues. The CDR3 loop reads CASSDLSGSFDEQYF. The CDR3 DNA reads TGCGCCAGCAGCGATCTTAGCGGGAGTTTCGACGAGCAGTACTTC.

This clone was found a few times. CDR3 nucleotides: TGTGCCATCAGTCGAGGGGGGGACGAGCAGTACTTC. Amino acids: CAISRGGDEQYF. The chain uses TRBV10-3 and TRBJ2-7; TRBD2 is a possible D gene (7 bases). The germline V gene has CDR1 ENHRY and CDR2 SYGVKD. The V end was cut by 5 bases, the J end by 5 bases, with 10 bases between. CDR3 size: 12 residues.

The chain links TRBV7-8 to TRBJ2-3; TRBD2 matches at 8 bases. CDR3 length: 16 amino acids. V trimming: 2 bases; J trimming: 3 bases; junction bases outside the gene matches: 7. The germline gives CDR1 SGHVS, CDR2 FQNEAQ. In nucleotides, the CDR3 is TGTGCCAGCAGCTTATTAGACGGGGGGGGTACAGATACGCAGTATTTT. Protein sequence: CASSLLDGGGTDTQYF.

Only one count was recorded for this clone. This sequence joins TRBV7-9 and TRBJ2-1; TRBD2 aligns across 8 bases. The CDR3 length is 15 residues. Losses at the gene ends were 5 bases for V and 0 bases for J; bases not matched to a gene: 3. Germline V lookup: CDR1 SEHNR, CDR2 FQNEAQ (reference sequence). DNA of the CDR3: TGTGCCAGCAGCCGAAGCGGGAGCTCCTACAATGAGCAGTTCTTC. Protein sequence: CASSRSGSSYNEQFF.